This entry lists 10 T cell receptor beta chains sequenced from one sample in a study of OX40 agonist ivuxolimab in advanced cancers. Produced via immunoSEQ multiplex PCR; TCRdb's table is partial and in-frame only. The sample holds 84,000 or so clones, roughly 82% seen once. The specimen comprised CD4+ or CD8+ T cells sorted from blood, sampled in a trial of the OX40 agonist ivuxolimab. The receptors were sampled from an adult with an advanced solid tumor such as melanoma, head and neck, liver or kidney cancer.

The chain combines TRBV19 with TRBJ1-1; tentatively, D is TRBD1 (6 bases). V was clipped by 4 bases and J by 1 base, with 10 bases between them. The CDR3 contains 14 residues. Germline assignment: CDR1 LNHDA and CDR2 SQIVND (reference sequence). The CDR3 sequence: CASSTGTSNTEAFF. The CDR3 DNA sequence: TGTGCCAGTAGTACCGGGACATCGAACACTGAAGCTTTCTTT.

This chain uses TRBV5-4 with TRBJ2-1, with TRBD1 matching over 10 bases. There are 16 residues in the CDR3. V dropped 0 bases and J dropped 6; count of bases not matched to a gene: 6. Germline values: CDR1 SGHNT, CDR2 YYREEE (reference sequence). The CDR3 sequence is CASSLGRDRGPNEQFF. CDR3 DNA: TGTGCCAGCAGCTTGGGGAGGGACAGGGGTCCCAATGAGCAGTTCTTC.

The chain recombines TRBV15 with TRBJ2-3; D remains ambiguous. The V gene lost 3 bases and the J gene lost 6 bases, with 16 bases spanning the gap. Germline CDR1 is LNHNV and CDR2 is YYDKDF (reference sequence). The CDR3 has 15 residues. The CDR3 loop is CATSRDPSGSDTQYF. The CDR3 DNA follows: TGTGCCACCAGCAGGGATCCCTCGGGCTCGGATACGCAGTATTTT.

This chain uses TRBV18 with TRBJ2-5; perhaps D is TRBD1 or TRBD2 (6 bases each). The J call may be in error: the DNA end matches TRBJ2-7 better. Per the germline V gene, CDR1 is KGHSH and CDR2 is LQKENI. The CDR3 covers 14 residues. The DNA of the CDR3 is TGTGCCAGCTCCCCGGGGGCTACGGACTACGAGCAGTACTTC. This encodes CASSPGATDYEQYF.

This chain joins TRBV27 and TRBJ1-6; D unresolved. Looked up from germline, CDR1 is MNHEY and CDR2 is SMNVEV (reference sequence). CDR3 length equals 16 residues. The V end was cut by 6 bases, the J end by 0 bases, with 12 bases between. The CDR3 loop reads CASRPQLSSYNSPLHF. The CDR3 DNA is TGTGCCAGCAGGCCTCAATTGAGCTCCTATAATTCACCCCTCCACTTT.

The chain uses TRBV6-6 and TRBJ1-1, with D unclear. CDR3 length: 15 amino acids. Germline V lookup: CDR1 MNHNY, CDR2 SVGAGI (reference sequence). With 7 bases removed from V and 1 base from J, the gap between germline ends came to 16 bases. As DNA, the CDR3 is TGTGCCAGCACCCTCGGAGGCAGTCGGAACACTGAAGCTTTCTTT. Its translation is CASTLGGSRNTEAFF.

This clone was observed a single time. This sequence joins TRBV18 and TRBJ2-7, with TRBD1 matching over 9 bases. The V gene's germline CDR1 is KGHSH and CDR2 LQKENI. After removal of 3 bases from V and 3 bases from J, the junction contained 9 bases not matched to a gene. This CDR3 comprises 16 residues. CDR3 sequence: CASSPNVGTGLYEQYV. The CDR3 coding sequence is TGTGCCAGCTCACCTAACGTGGGGACAGGGCTCTACGAGCAGTACGTC.

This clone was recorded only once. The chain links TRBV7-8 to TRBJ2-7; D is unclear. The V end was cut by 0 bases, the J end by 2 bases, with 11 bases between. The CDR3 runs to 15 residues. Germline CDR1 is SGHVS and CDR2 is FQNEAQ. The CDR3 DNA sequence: TGTGCCAGCAGCTTAGCGCAGGTTCCACCCTACGAGCAGTACTTC. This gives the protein CASSLAQVPPYEQYF. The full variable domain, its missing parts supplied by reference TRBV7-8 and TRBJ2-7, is GAGVSQSPRYKVAKRGQDVALRCDPISGHVSLFWYQQALGQGPEFLTYFQNEAQLDKSGLPSDRFFAERPEGSVSTLKIQRTQQEDSAVYLCASSLAQVPPYEQYFGPGTRLTVT.

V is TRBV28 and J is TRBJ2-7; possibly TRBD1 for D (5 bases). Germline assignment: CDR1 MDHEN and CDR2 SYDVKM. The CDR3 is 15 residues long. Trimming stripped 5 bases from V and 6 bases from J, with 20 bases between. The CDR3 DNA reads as TGTGCCAGCAGTCAAGACCAAGGGGCAGGTGGCGAGCAGTACGTC. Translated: CASSQDQGAGGEQYV.

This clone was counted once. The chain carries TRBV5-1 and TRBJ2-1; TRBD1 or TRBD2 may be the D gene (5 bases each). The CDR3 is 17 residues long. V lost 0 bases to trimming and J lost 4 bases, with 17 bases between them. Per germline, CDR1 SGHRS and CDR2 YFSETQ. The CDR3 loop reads CASSLVPGTARYNEQFF. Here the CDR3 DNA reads TGCGCCAGCAGCTTGGTGCCTGGGACCGCCCGTTACAATGAGCAGTTCTTC.